The present T cell receptor (beta chain) was sequenced within a study of blood T cells in healthy people across ages. Study conclusions and caveats: No one knew whether donors had CMV, which possibly confounded expanded clonotype changes.

About this clonotype itself: Its specificity is not known.

A J-beta primer mix and a sample-barcoded 5' primer were used in a second PCR of roughly 7 to 12 cycles. TCRdb processed the 5' RACE reads anew with MiXCR; each CDR3 protein has one entry. Seen here are more than 600,000 distinct CDR3 sequences, about 25% observed once, and the top ten hold 9.4%. The V and J ends lost 11 bases and 5 bases respectively, with 12 bases between them. There are 11 residues in the CDR3. CDR1 MDHEN and CDR2 SYDVKM come from the germline V gene. The same data also went into a second study, on T cells of mothers and their children. According to that study: For unrelated pairs as for related ones, thymic selection shapes TCR recombination output similarly. Clones that were microchimeric and persistent were not detected among T cells.

The receptor comes from a boy aged 5-17 years in good health. The sample comprised blood. The chain combines TRBV28 with TRBJ2-5; tentatively, D is TRBD2 (7 bases). CDR3 nucleotide sequence: TGTGCCGTGGGGGGGCGGGAGACCCAGTACTTC. Translated: CAVGGRETQYF.